The next 14 T cell receptor beta chains were all read from a single sample in a study of T cells in women clearing cervical HPV infection. Some clones are missing from TCRdb's copy, which holds only in-frame ones; the method was immunoSEQ multiplex PCR. The clone table shows roughly 20,000 clones, with the ten largest holding roughly 5%. Sequenced sample: blood buffy coat. These receptors came from a woman aged 18-69 years with a cervical HPV16 infection that either progressed to CIN3+ or cleared (not recorded which).

The sequenced part of the CDR3 DNA is TGTGCCAGTACCGCGACTAGCGGGGTCCCCTACAATGAG. This codes for CASTATSGVPYNE. The entire CDR3 is CASTATSGVPYNEQFF. This chain links TRBV19 with TRBJ2-1; TRBD2 matches 11 bases. The sequence runs out 3 residues before the end of the CDR3; the remainder is reconstructed from the germline J gene. The CDR3 contains 16 residues. Trimming took 7 bases from V and 2 from J; bases not matched to a gene: 7. Germline values: CDR1 LNHDA, CDR2 SQIVND (reference sequence).

With regard to this clone: The read ends 3 residues before the CDR3 terminus; that terminus is restored from the germline J gene. This chain connects TRBV2 to TRBJ2-5; no firm D call. Germline CDR1 SNHLY, CDR2 FYNNEI. The CDR3 loop spans 13 amino acids. Trimming cost V 3 bases and J 7 bases, with 12 bases left between them. Partial CDR3 DNA: TGTGCCAGCAGTGAGCTTGTCGGTGGGACC. Protein: CASSELVGGT. The whole CDR3 region reads CASSELVGGTQYF. The full variable domain, with the rest looked up from reference TRBV2 and TRBJ2-5, is EPEVTQTPSHQVTQMGQEVILRCVPISNHLYFYWYRQILGQKVEFLVSFYNNEISEKSEIFDDQFSVERPDGSNFTLKIRSTKLEDSAMYFCASSELVGGTQYFGPGTRLLVL.

About this clone: Read sequence stops 3 residues before the CDR3 end, and the germline J gene provides the missing end. The V and J genes are TRBV2 and TRBJ2-3; 9 positions agree with TRBD1. The CDR3 sequence is 15 residues long. The germline CDR1 and CDR2 sequences are SNHLY and FYNNEI. The CDR3 bases that were read are TGTGCCAGCAGCGCTGGGACAGGGATCGGCGAGACG. Protein sequence: CASSAGTGIGET. The entire CDR3 reads CASSAGTGIGETQYF.

On this clone: The read stops 3 residues short of the end of the CDR3; the missing end is completed from the germline J gene. V usage is TRBV20-1 and J usage is TRBJ1-4; 7 positions agree with TRBD1. The CDR3 contains 14 residues. V lost 3 bases to trimming and J lost 4 bases; unmatched junction nucleotides: 5. Germline V gives CDR1 DFQATT, CDR2 SNEGSKA (reference sequence). The DNA read from the CDR3 is TGCAGTGCTAGGACAGGGTTGGGTAATGAAAAA. Its protein is CSARTGLGNEK. The CDR3 as a whole reads CSARTGLGNEKLFF.

This clone registers medium-sized by frequency. The missing CDR3 end, 3 residues past where the read stops, is filled in from the germline J gene. This chain connects TRBV6-1 to TRBJ2-5; 7 positions agree with TRBD1. Germline V CDR1 and CDR2: MNHNS, SASEGT. Losses at the gene ends were 4 bases for V and 2 bases for J; bases not matched to a gene: 7. This CDR3 contains 15 residues. The CDR3 loop reads CASSGRGSPQETQYF. The part of the CDR3 DNA that was read is TGTGCCAGCAGTGGCAGGGGGAGTCCTCAAGAGACC.

Note on this clone: The sequence runs out 3 residues before the end of the CDR3; the remainder is reconstructed from the germline J gene. The chain employs TRBV10-1 and TRBJ2-1; 9 bases line up with TRBD2. This CDR3 has 14 residues. J was trimmed by 4 bases and V by 5 bases; bases with no gene match: 3. Germline V gives CDR1 WNHNN, CDR2 SYGVQD (reference sequence). CDR3 bases read: TGCGCCAGCAGTAATAGCGGGGGATACAATGAG. It yields the protein CASSNSGGYNE. The whole CDR3 protein reads CASSNSGGYNEQFF.

Remarks on this clone: The CDR3 is cut off 3 residues early in the read; its end comes from the germline J gene. The rearrangement links TRBV12-3 or TRBV12-4 to TRBJ2-5; 8 nucleotides match TRBD1. The length of the CDR3 is 15 residues. V lost 1 base and J lost 1; bases outside the gene matches: 2. CDR3 DNA (partial): TGTGCCAGCAGTTTAGATGACAGGGGCCAAGAGACC. As protein: CASSLDDRGQET. The full-length CDR3 reads as CASSLDDRGQETQYF.

The CDR3 region is CASSPRTSGTSYEQYF. Incomplete CDR3 DNA: TGTGCCAGCAGCCCCCGGACTAGCGGGACCTCCTACGAG. The chain has TRBV7-3 and TRBJ2-7; 12 positions match TRBD2. The sequenced fragment ends 3 residues before the CDR3 boundary, so the rest is inferred from the germline J gene. CDR3 size: 16 residues. CDR1 SGHTA and CDR2 FQGTGA come from the germline V gene. The V gene end was trimmed by 5 bases and the J gene end by 0 bases; junction bases not matched to a gene: 5. Using reference TRBV7-3 and TRBJ2-7 for the parts outside the CDR3, the full variable domain is GAGVSQTPSNKVTEKGKYVELRCDPISGHTALYWYRQSLGQGPEFLIYFQGTGAADDSGLPNDRFFAVRPEGSVSTLKIQRTERGDSAVYLCASSPRTSGTSYEQYFGPGTRLTVT.

With respect to this clone: From the germline J gene comes the end of the CDR3, since the read stops 3 residues before it. The chain joins TRBV6-1 to TRBJ1-1, with D uncertain. In germline, CDR1 is MNHNS, CDR2 SASEGT. V lost 3 bases and J lost 6, with 11 bases in between. The CDR3 totals 13 residues. CDR3 sequence reads: CASSDGRLSEAFF. The sequenced CDR3 bases are TGTGCCAGCAGTGATGGCAGGCTTTCTGAA.

About this clone: Coverage ceases 3 residues before the CDR3 finishes, and the germline J gene fills in the end. The gene calls are TRBV5-4 and TRBJ2-5; 9 bases agree with TRBD1. CDR3 length equals 15 residues. V trimming: 4 bases; J trimming: 5 bases; junction bases outside the gene matches: 9. The V gene's germline CDR1 is SGHNT and CDR2 YYREEE (reference sequence). This CDR3 reads CASSKEQGAWETQYF. CDR3 DNA, as far as it was read: TGTGCCAGCAGCAAAGAACAGGGGGCATGGGAGACC.

Worth noting for this clone: The read terminates 3 residues before the CDR3 end, so the remaining end is supplied by the germline J gene. The genes are TRBV10-3 and TRBJ1-6; 7 positions agree with TRBD1. The V gene's germline CDR1 is ENHRY and CDR2 SYGVKD. V lost 2 bases and J lost 8; bases outside the gene matches: 0. CDR3 length: 13 residues. CDR3 region: CAISEDRDSPLHF. The DNA read from the CDR3 is TGTGCCATCAGTGAGGACAGGGATTCACCC.

About this clone: Read data end 3 residues before the CDR3 end; the end is taken from the germline J gene. The chain couples TRBV7-6 to TRBJ2-2; D call uncertain. CDR3 size: 14 residues. Trimming pared 0 bases from V and 3 bases from J, leaving 5 bases between. CDR1 and CDR2 (germline): SGHVS, FNYEAQ. This CDR3 is CASSLAQYTGELFF. The sequenced part of the CDR3 DNA is TGTGCCAGCAGCTTAGCACAGTACACCGGGGAG.

For this clone: The read terminates 3 residues before the CDR3 end, so the remaining end is supplied by the germline J gene. The rearrangement joins TRBV25-1 to TRBJ2-3, with a tentative D call TRBD2 (6 bases). The germline V gene encodes CDR1 MGHDK and CDR2 SYGVNS. The V end was cut by 3 bases, the J end by 3 bases, with 22 bases between. The CDR3 is 18 residues long. CDR3 residues: CASSDSGLGGIGTDTQYF. Incomplete CDR3 DNA: TGTGCCAGCAGTGATTCAGGGCTCGGAGGGATAGGGACAGATACG.

Of note for this clone: The CDR3 goes on 3 residues after the read ends, and that part is filled in from the germline J gene. The same CDR3 can be traced to other DNA sequences in this sample. The rearrangement uses TRBV10-1 and TRBJ2-5; 8 positions match TRBD2. Germline-derived CDR1 and CDR2 are WNHNN and SYGVQD (reference sequence). CDR3 length: 15 amino acids. The trim removed 2 bases at V and 2 bases at J, leaving 4 bases unmatched. The DNA read from the CDR3 is TGCGCCAGCAGTGAGCGGGGGGGCCATCAAGAGACC. It translates to CASSERGGHQET. The entire CDR3 protein reads CASSERGGHQETQYF.